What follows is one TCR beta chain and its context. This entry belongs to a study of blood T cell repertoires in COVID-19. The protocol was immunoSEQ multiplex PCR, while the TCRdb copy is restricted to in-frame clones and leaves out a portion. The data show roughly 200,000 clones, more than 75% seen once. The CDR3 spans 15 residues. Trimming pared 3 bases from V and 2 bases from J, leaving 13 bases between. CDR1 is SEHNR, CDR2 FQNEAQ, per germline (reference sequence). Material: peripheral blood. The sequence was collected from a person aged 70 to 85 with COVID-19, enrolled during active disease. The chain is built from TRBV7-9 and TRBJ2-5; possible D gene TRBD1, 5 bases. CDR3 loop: CASSFRTGNQETQYF. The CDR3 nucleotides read TGTGCCAGCAGCTTTCGAACAGGCAATCAAGAGACCCAGTACTTC.